A selection of T cell receptor beta chains follows, all from one sample in a study of cytomegalovirus exposure and HLA in healthy donors. The data were produced by immunoSEQ multiplex PCR, yet TCRdb's version contains in-frame clones alone and is incomplete. The sample consists of roughly 130,000 clones, approximately 76% of them appearing once. Sequencing was done on a sample of PBMCs. Receptors were obtained from a middle-aged man in good health and CMV-seronegative. CDR3s include the opening cysteine and the closing phenylalanine or tryptophan. The D gene is left open where the match is weak. Size is stated for part of the rows, as once, few or many counts, or as a class when the clone is expanded.

V	size	D	J	CDR3	DNA
TRBV30	NA	NA	TRBJ1-1	CAWRTGMNTEAFF	TGTGCCTGGAGGACTGGCATGAACACTGAAGCTTTCTTT
TRBV28	once	NA	TRBJ2-7	CASNKPGLGSYEQYF	TGTGCCAGCAACAAACCGGGACTCGGATCCTACGAGCAGTACTTC
TRBV11-2	NA	TRBD2	TRBJ2-7	CASSLVSGGPSYEQYF	TGTGCCAGCAGCTTAGTAAGCGGGGGTCCTTCCTACGAGCAGTACTTC
TRBV10-1	few	TRBD2	TRBJ2-3	CASSEAGESTDTQYF	TGCGCCAGCAGTGAGGCGGGGGAGAGCACAGATACGCAGTATTTT
TRBV11-2	NA	TRBD2	TRBJ2-1	CASSLVTSGGPKQFF	TGTGCCAGCAGCTTAGTAACTAGCGGGGGCCCAAAGCAGTTCTTC
TRBV18	few	TRBD1	TRBJ1-6	CASSERQGDNSPLHF	TGTGCCAGCTCAGAACGACAGGGGGACAATTCACCCCTCCACTTT
TRBV12-5	once	NA	TRBJ2-5	CASGLVRGGLETQYF	TGTGCTAGTGGTTTGGTAAGGGGAGGTTTGGAGACCCAGTACTTC
TRBV7-2	NA	TRBD2	TRBJ2-5	CASSLAPPGLAGARGTQYF	TGTGCCAGCAGCTTAGCGCCCCCGGGGCTAGCGGGAGCTCGGGGGACCCAGTACTTC
TRBV6-1	NA	NA	TRBJ1-6	CASSEPFSGSPLHF	TGTGCCAGCAGTGAACCCTTTAGCGGTTCACCCCTCCACTTT
TRBV18	NA	TRBD1	TRBJ1-5	CASSLGDRGNQPQHF	TGTGCCAGCTCACTGGGGGACAGAGGCAATCAGCCCCAGCATTTT
TRBV2	NA	NA	TRBJ2-7	CASREHGTGYYEQYF	TGTGCCAGCAGAGAACATGGGACTGGATACTACGAGCAGTACTTC
TRBV7-9	once	NA	TRBJ1-2	CASSAGGGDYGYTF	TGTGCCAGCAGCGCAGGAGGGGGGGACTATGGCTACACCTTC
TRBV28	NA	TRBD1	TRBJ2-7	CASRSTGGYVGSYEQYF	TGTGCCAGCAGGTCGACAGGGGGCTACGTAGGCTCCTACGAGCAGTACTTC
TRBV7-8	NA	TRBD1	TRBJ1-1	CASSSHRTGGANTEAFF	TGTGCCAGCAGCTCACACAGGACAGGGGGTGCGAACACTGAAGCTTTCTTT
TRBV9	NA	TRBD1	TRBJ1-1	CASSATGAEDTEAFF	TGTGCCAGCAGCGCGACAGGGGCGGAGGACACTGAAGCTTTCTTT
TRBV11-2	NA	NA	TRBJ2-2	CASSLPGVRNTGELFF	TGTGCCAGCAGCCTCCCAGGGGTGAGGAACACCGGGGAGCTGTTTTTT
TRBV14	NA	NA	TRBJ2-7	CASSHRGTYEQYF	TGTGCCAGCAGCCATCGGGGGACCTACGAGCAGTACTTC
TRBV19	NA	TRBD1	TRBJ1-6	CASSIFPEQGFNSPLHF	TGTGCCAGTAGTATCTTCCCAGAACAGGGGTTCAACTCACCCCTCCACTTT
TRBV5-5	NA	TRBD1	TRBJ2-7	CASSTGQGVEQYF	TGTGCCAGCAGCACGGGACAGGGGGTCGAGCAGTACTTC
TRBV10-3	few	TRBD2	TRBJ2-3	CAISYSIEREGKDTQYF	TGTGCCATCAGTTACAGTATAGAGCGGGAGGGAAAAGATACGCAGTATTTT
TRBV4-1	NA	TRBD1	TRBJ1-1	CASSSRTGNTEAFF	TGCGCCAGCAGCAGCCGGACAGGGAACACTGAAGCTTTCTTT
TRBV6-5	NA	NA	TRBJ2-7	CASRNRFASYEQYF	TGTGCCAGCAGGAACAGGTTTGCCTCCTACGAGCAGTACTTC
TRBV29-1	NA	TRBD2	TRBJ2-5	CSVASGNQETQYF	TGCAGCGTTGCTAGCGGGAACCAAGAGACCCAGTACTTC
TRBV4-3	once	NA	TRBJ1-5	CASSQYVRDQPQHF	TGCGCCAGCAGCCAATATGTCCGGGATCAGCCCCAGCATTTT
TRBV29-1	NA	TRBD1	TRBJ2-7	CSVDGQGFEQYF	TGCAGCGTCGACGGACAGGGTTTCGAGCAGTACTTC
TRBV30	once	TRBD1	TRBJ2-2	CAWKRTGGTGELFF	TGTGCCTGGAAAAGGACAGGGGGCACCGGGGAGCTGTTTTTT
TRBV7-9	NA	TRBD2	TRBJ2-7	CASSGGETSASYEQYF	TGTGCCAGCAGCGGCGGGGAGACTAGCGCGTCCTACGAGCAGTACTTC
TRBV5-8	NA	NA	TRBJ2-7	CASSQTIGGEQYF	TGTGCCAGCAGCCAGACTATTGGCGGGGAGCAGTACTTC
TRBV10-2	NA	TRBD2	TRBJ2-1	CASSDPSGNYNEQFF	TGCGCCAGCAGTGACCCTAGCGGGAACTACAATGAGCAGTTCTTC
TRBV6-5	NA	TRBD1	TRBJ2-7	CASSYYPGQGYYEQYF	TGTGCCAGCAGTTACTATCCGGGACAGGGATACTACGAGCAGTACTTC
TRBV6-6	NA	NA	TRBJ1-5	CASGGDSSNQPQHF	TGTGCCAGCGGTGGTGACAGCTCCAATCAGCCCCAGCATTTT
TRBV5-4	NA	TRBD1	TRBJ2-7	CASSVQRTGAYEQYF	TGTGCCAGCAGCGTTCAGCGGACAGGGGCCTACGAGCAGTACTTC
TRBV14	NA	TRBD2	TRBJ2-1	CASSQDWTSGWNEQFF	TGTGCCAGCAGCCAAGATTGGACTAGCGGGTGGAATGAGCAGTTCTTC
TRBV28	NA	NA	TRBJ2-7	CASSLLFTSEQYF	TGTGCCAGCAGTTTATTGTTTACGAGCGAGCAGTACTTC
TRBV4-1	NA	NA	TRBJ2-7	CASSPLRGGLNEQYF	TGCGCCAGCAGCCCCTTGAGGGGGGGCTTGAACGAGCAGTACTTC
TRBV28	NA	TRBD1	TRBJ2-7	CASSSSGQVGSYEQYF	TGTGCCAGCAGTTCCTCGGGACAGGTTGGCTCCTACGAGCAGTACTTC
TRBV4-3	few	TRBD1	TRBJ1-1	CASSQDTPGQGRAEAFF	TGCGCCAGCAGCCAAGATACCCCGGGACAGGGTCGGGCTGAAGCTTTCTTT
TRBV5-1	once	NA	TRBJ1-5	CASSLGDTSNQPQHF	TGCGCCAGCAGCTTAGGGGATACGAGCAATCAGCCCCAGCATTTT
TRBV6-1	NA	NA	TRBJ2-7	CASSEGPAPTYEQYF	TGTGCCAGCAGTGAGGGTCCCGCCCCGACTTACGAGCAGTACTTC
TRBV5-1	NA	NA	TRBJ2-1	CASSYELSNEQFF	TGCGCCAGCAGCTATGAGTTAAGCAATGAGCAGTTCTTC
TRBV10-1	NA	TRBD2	TRBJ2-7	CASSAVPSGIDEQYF	TGCGCCAGCAGTGCCGTTCCTAGCGGGATTGACGAGCAGTACTTC
TRBV4-2	once	NA	TRBJ2-7	CASSQDRFQDRRKYEQYF	TGTGCCAGCAGCCAAGATCGTTTCCAGGACAGAAGGAAATACGAGCAGTACTTC